These 9 T cell receptor beta chains originate from one sample sequenced in a study of blood T cell repertoires in COVID-19. TCRdb's table, derived via immunoSEQ multiplex PCR, lists solely in-frame clones and lacks some. The data hold 200,000 to 250,000 clones, with 87% observed a single time. Input material: peripheral blood. The receptors were gathered from a woman aged 18-30 years who had recovered from COVID-19.

DNA for the CDR3: TGTGCCAGCAGAACCAAGGGACTTAACACCGGGGAGCTGTTTTTT. Its protein product is CASRTKGLNTGELFF. The V gene is TRBV7-9, the J gene TRBJ2-2; the D gene is possibly TRBD2 (6 bases). Germline-derived CDR1 and CDR2 are SEHNR and FQNEAQ (reference sequence). CDR3 size: 15 residues. V lost 6 bases to trimming and J lost 2 bases, with 13 bases between them.

This clone showed up just once. The V gene is TRBV7-3, the J gene TRBJ2-5, with D possibly matching TRBD2 (6 bases). The germline gives CDR1 SGHTA, CDR2 FQGTGA. V lost 2 bases to trimming and J lost 2 bases, with 9 bases between them. This CDR3 contains 14 residues. CDR3 in amino acids: CASSLAGTQETQYF. The CDR3 nucleotides are TGTGCCAGCAGCTTAGCGGGGACTCAAGAGACCCAGTACTTC. The full variable domain, with the rest looked up from reference TRBV7-3 and TRBJ2-5, is GAGVSQTPSNKVTEKGKYVELRCDPISGHTALYWYRQSLGQGPEFLIYFQGTGAADDSGLPNDRFFAVRPEGSVSTLKIQRTERGDSAVYLCASSLAGTQETQYFGPGTRLLVL.

The chain joins TRBV5-1 to TRBJ2-7, with 11 bases identical to TRBD2. Germline V gene lookup returns CDR1 SGHRS and CDR2 YFSETQ. CDR3 length equals 17 residues. V lost 4 bases, J lost 2 bases, and 11 bases stayed unmatched. Here the CDR3 reads CASSPGLAGPETYEQYF. The CDR3 nucleotides are TGCGCCAGCAGCCCTGGACTAGCGGGTCCTGAAACCTACGAGCAGTACTTC.

The chain joins TRBV9 to TRBJ2-5, with D perhaps TRBD1 (7 bases). Germline CDR1 and CDR2: SGDLS and YYNGEE. V dropped 7 bases and J dropped 5 bases, with 15 bases sitting between them. The CDR3 extends over 13 amino acids. The CDR3 reads CASGGGSGETQYF. CDR3 nucleotides: TGTGCCAGCGGAGGGGGCTCAGGGGAGACCCAGTACTTC.

J is TRBJ2-2 and V is TRBV24-1; no clear D gene. V gave up 4 bases and J gave up 3 bases, with 8 bases separating them. The CDR3 runs to 14 residues. The germline V gene encodes CDR1 KGHDR and CDR2 SFDVKD. The CDR3 loop reads CATSDSKYTGELFF. The CDR3 nucleotides are TGTGCCACCAGTGACTCTAAGTACACCGGGGAGCTGTTTTTT.

V gene TRBV25-1 combines with J gene TRBJ2-3; no firm D call. Germline CDR1 MGHDK, CDR2 SYGVNS. V was shortened by 7 bases and J by 1 base, with 9 bases between the two germline ends. The CDR3 is made up of 13 amino acids. Written as DNA, the CDR3 is TGTGCCAGCAATTACGCAGGCACAGATACGCAGTATTTT. It yields the protein CASNYAGTDTQYF.

The rearrangement joins TRBV15 to TRBJ1-2, with a weak D call TRBD1 (6 bases). The V gene's germline CDR1 is LNHNV and CDR2 YYDKDF (reference sequence). CDR3 length equals 16 residues. The V end was cut by 0 bases, the J end by 7 bases, with 18 bases between. The CDR3 DNA reads TGTGCCACCAGCAGAGATCGCACAGGGCCTCAGGGTGGCTACACCTTC. Its translation: CATSRDRTGPQGGYTF.

This clone has only one observation. The chain carries TRBV18 and TRBJ2-6; TRBD2 aligns across 8 bases. In germline, CDR1 is KGHSH, CDR2 LQKENI. CDR3 length equals 18 residues. The trim removed 3 bases at V and 1 base at J, leaving 8 bases unmatched. The CDR3 sequence: CASSPGLAGTSGANVLTF. In DNA form, the CDR3 reads TGTGCCAGCTCACCGGGGCTAGCGGGTACATCTGGGGCCAACGTCCTGACTTTC.

This sequence joins TRBV5-4 and TRBJ2-7, with D possibly being TRBD1 (5 bases). This CDR3 contains 14 residues. Germline-derived CDR1 and CDR2 are SGHNT and YYREEE (reference sequence). Trimming shortened V by 1 base and J by 2 bases, and 10 bases separated the two germline ends. The CDR3 loop is CASSLMGRAYEQYF. CDR3 sequence (DNA): TGTGCCAGCAGCTTGATGGGCAGGGCCTACGAGCAGTACTTC.